Listed here are 4 T cell receptor beta chains from one sample, sequenced in a study of blood T cell repertoires in COVID-19. The table came from immunoSEQ multiplex PCR; TCRdb's copy has only in-frame clones and leaves some out. The sample contains approximately 180,000 clones, around 87% of which appear only once. The sequencing sample was made of peripheral blood. These receptors originate from a woman between 70 and 85 years old with COVID-19, enrolled during active disease.

The chain combines TRBV27 with TRBJ2-7; a weak D match, TRBD1 (6 bases). V dropped 3 bases and J dropped 6 bases, with 15 bases sitting between them. Per germline, CDR1 MNHEY and CDR2 SMNVEV (reference sequence). The CDR3 runs 14 residues. The CDR3 spells CASSLELVRGEQYF. The CDR3 DNA sequence: TGTGCCAGCAGTTTGGAACTAGTCAGGGGCGAGCAGTACTTC.

This chain links TRBV3-1 (or the pseudogene TRBV3-2) with TRBJ1-4; tentative D call: TRBD1 (5 bases). The CDR3 covers 15 residues. With 3 bases removed from V and 0 bases from J, the gap between germline ends came to 8 bases. In germline, CDR1 is LGHDT, CDR2 YNNKEL (reference sequence). For the CDR3, the DNA is TGTGCCAGCAGCCAGGGGGGGGCAACTAATGAAAAACTGTTTTTT. Its protein is CASSQGGATNEKLFF.

CDR3 loop: CATSDPDRYYGYTF. CDR3 nucleotide sequence: TGTGCCACCAGTGATCCGGACAGGTACTATGGCTACACCTTC. The rearrangement uses TRBV24-1 and TRBJ1-2, with 7 nucleotides matching TRBD1. This CDR3 contains 14 residues. Germline CDR1 and CDR2: KGHDR and SFDVKD. The V gene end was trimmed by 3 bases and the J gene end by 3 bases; junction bases not matched to a gene: 3.

V gene TRBV19 combines with J gene TRBJ2-7; D is perhaps TRBD2 (5 bases). The germline V gene encodes CDR1 LNHDA and CDR2 SQIVND (reference sequence). The CDR3 length is 14 residues. Trimming stripped 11 bases from V and 5 bases from J, with 22 bases between. DNA for the CDR3: TGTGCCTCTTCCTCCCGACTGTACGGGGACGAGCAGTACTTC. This translates into CASSSRLYGDEQYF.